Below, 24 T cell receptor beta chains from the same sample are listed, as sequenced in a study of vaccination effects on CD4 cells after COVID-19. Within the ViraFEST assay, antigen-specific CD4+ T cells underwent expansion with viral peptide pools prior to sequencing. It was after nine to eleven days of culture that CD4+ T cells were isolated. These TCRs are of unknown antigen specificity. Some clones are missing from TCRdb's copy, which holds only in-frame ones; the method was immunoSEQ multiplex PCR. The profile shows under 80,000 clones, around 76% of them singletons. Specimen: CD4+ T cells from PBMCs cultured with HCoV-229E spike peptides, collected before COVID-19 vaccination. The receptor set was obtained from a human donor who received a COVID-19 vaccine.

The chain couples TRBV2 to TRBJ1-2; D ambiguous. Looked up from germline, CDR1 is SNHLY and CDR2 is FYNNEI. V shed 4 bases and J shed 2 bases, with 11 bases lying between them. This CDR3 has 14 amino acids. The CDR3 here is CASSVEFLNYGYTF. In DNA, the CDR3 is TGTGCCAGCAGTGTGGAGTTTTTGAACTATGGCTACACCTTC.

The chain recombines TRBV5-4 with TRBJ1-2; D unresolved. This CDR3 is built from 12 residues. Trimming took off 2 bases at V and 4 bases at J, with 6 bases between the two ends. Germline lookup yields CDR1 SGHNT and CDR2 YYREEE (reference sequence). In nucleotides, the CDR3 is TGTGCCAGCAGCTTAACTGGCTATGGCTACACCTTC. Translation: CASSLTGYGYTF.

The V call is TRBV7-3, the J call TRBJ1-1; 8 bases align to TRBD1. Germline values: CDR1 SGHTA, CDR2 FQGTGA. V trimming: 5 bases; J trimming: 11 bases; junction bases outside the gene matches: 10. The CDR3 extends over 13 amino acids. The CDR3, as DNA: TGTGCCAGCAGCGCAGACCAGGGGGCGCCGGCTTTCTTT. As protein: CASSADQGAPAFF. The whole variable domain, filled in from reference TRBV7-3 and TRBJ1-1, reads GAGVSQTPSNKVTEKGKYVELRCDPISGHTALYWYRQSLGQGPEFLIYFQGTGAADDSGLPNDRFFAVRPEGSVSTLKIQRTERGDSAVYLCASSADQGAPAFFGQGTRLTVV.

This clone turned up a few times. This chain connects TRBV6-1 to TRBJ2-2; 12 bases align to TRBD2. There are 20 residues in the CDR3. V was clipped by 2 bases and J by 0 bases; unmatched bases: 10. CDR1 MNHNS and CDR2 SASEGT come from the germline V gene. The CDR3 region is CASSEKRGLAGPTNTGELFF. CDR3 in DNA: TGTGCCAGCAGTGAAAAGCGCGGACTAGCGGGGCCCACGAACACCGGGGAGCTGTTTTTT.

The chain joins TRBV5-1 to TRBJ1-1; D is perhaps TRBD1 (6 bases). The CDR3 sequence is 17 residues long. Trimming cost V 0 bases and J 4 bases, with 19 bases left between them. Germline assignment: CDR1 SGHRS and CDR2 YFSETQ. CDR3 in amino acids: CASSLDPYREYGTEAFF. The CDR3 region has the DNA TGCGCCAGCAGCTTGGACCCCTACAGGGAGTATGGCACTGAAGCTTTCTTT.

The chain uses TRBV9 and TRBJ2-3, with a possible D match to TRBD2 (8 bases). In germline, CDR1 is SGDLS, CDR2 YYNGEE. The CDR3 is 18 amino acids. With 1 base removed from V and 0 bases from J, the gap between germline ends came to 18 bases. In DNA form, the CDR3 reads TGTGCCAGCAGCGTACCATACGGGGGGGGACAGAGCACAGATACGCAGTATTTT. This translates into CASSVPYGGGQSTDTQYF.

The rearrangement joins TRBV15 to TRBJ2-3, with D possibly being TRBD2 (5 bases). CDR1 and CDR2 from the germline V gene are LNHNV and YYDKDF (reference sequence). The CDR3 length is 14 residues. Trimming removed 5 bases from V and 8 bases from J, with 17 bases in between. The CDR3 bases are TGTGCCACCAGCGGGTTGTATATCGGAGGTACGCAGTATTTT. Its protein product is CATSGLYIGGTQYF.

The chain couples TRBV5-1 to TRBJ1-3, with a weak D call TRBD1 (6 bases). Between the trimmed V and J ends, which lost 0 bases and 0 bases, there was a span of 10 bases. Germline values: CDR1 SGHRS, CDR2 YFSETQ. The CDR3 length is 16 residues. CDR3 nucleotide sequence: TGCGCCAGCAGCTTGGGGGGGCTAAGCTCTGGAAACACCATATATTTT. Amino acids: CASSLGGLSSGNTIYF.

The chain joins TRBV7-3 to TRBJ2-1; 7 bases are shared with TRBD2. V lost 5 bases to trimming and J lost 0 bases; unmatched junction nucleotides: 4. This CDR3 comprises 15 residues. Germline loops: CDR1 SGHTA, CDR2 FQGTGA. This chain's CDR3 is CASSPRTSSYNEQFF. DNA of the CDR3: TGTGCCAGCAGCCCACGGACTAGCTCCTACAATGAGCAGTTCTTC.

The rearrangement uses TRBV9 and TRBJ1-2; 9 bases line up with TRBD1. The length of the CDR3 is 16 residues. The V and J ends lost 4 bases and 3 bases, in that order; junction bases with no gene match: 10. CDR1 SGDLS and CDR2 YYNGEE come from the germline V gene. The CDR3 is CASSPPPGTGYYGYTF. DNA of the CDR3: TGTGCCAGCAGCCCCCCTCCTGGGACAGGGTACTATGGCTACACCTTC. Using reference TRBV9 and TRBJ1-2 for the parts outside the CDR3, the full variable domain is DSGVTQTPKHLITATGQRVTLRCSPRSGDLSVYWYQQSLDQGLQFLIQYYNGEERAKGNILERFSAQQFPDLHSELNLSSLELGDSALYFCASSPPPGTGYYGYTFGSGTRLTVV.

V is TRBV2 and J is TRBJ2-3; perhaps TRBD1 as D (6 bases). The CDR3 is 15 residues long. Between the trimmed V and J ends, which lost 7 bases and 1 base, there was a span of 15 bases. Per germline, CDR1 SNHLY and CDR2 FYNNEI. The CDR3 loop reads CASISDRIGTDTQYF. CDR3 coding DNA: TGTGCCAGCATCTCCGACAGGATCGGCACAGATACGCAGTATTTT.

This clone showed up just a few times. The gene calls are TRBV5-1 and TRBJ2-4; D is perhaps TRBD1 (6 bases). The germline gives CDR1 SGHRS, CDR2 YFSETQ. Trimming stripped 3 bases from V and 5 bases from J, with 15 bases between. CDR3 length: 15 amino acids. CDR3 region: CASSSNRVGENIQYF. The CDR3 coding sequence is TGCGCCAGCAGCTCTAACAGGGTTGGGGAAAACATTCAGTACTTC. Complete variable domain (other parts from reference TRBV5-1 and TRBJ2-4): KAGVTQTPRYLIKTRGQQVTLSCSPISGHRSVSWYQQTPGQGLQFLFEYFSETQRNKGNFPGRFSGRQFSNSRSEMNVSTLELGDSALYLCASSSNRVGENIQYFGAGTRLSVL.

The chain carries TRBV5-4 and TRBJ2-7, with 10 bases aligning to TRBD1. The length of the CDR3 is 15 residues. Germline assignment: CDR1 SGHNT and CDR2 YYREEE (reference sequence). J was trimmed by 3 bases and V by 3 bases; bases with no gene match: 6. DNA of the CDR3: TGTGCCAGCAGCTCTTGGACAGGGGGTAACTACGAGCAGTACGTC. Encoded protein: CASSSWTGGNYEQYV.

The chain is built from TRBV7-2 and TRBJ2-4, with 7 bases fitting TRBD1. The J segment lost 0 bases and the V segment lost 5 bases, leaving 7 bases of the junction unmatched. The length of the CDR3 is 16 residues. CDR1 and CDR2 (germline): SGHTA, FQGNSA. CDR3: CASSRQDRLAKNIQYF. CDR3 DNA sequence: TGTGCCAGCAGCCGCCAGGACAGGCTAGCCAAAAACATTCAGTACTTC.

As DNA, the CDR3 is TGTGCCAGCAGCTTCGGGACAGGGTTTGGAACTGAAGCTTTCTTT. Encoded protein: CASSFGTGFGTEAFF. This rearrangement joins TRBV11-2 to TRBJ1-1; 9 nucleotides line up with TRBD1. In germline, CDR1 is SGHAT, CDR2 FQNNGV. V trimming: 3 bases; J trimming: 5 bases; junction bases outside the gene matches: 7. The length of the CDR3 is 15 residues.

The chain joins TRBV27 to TRBJ2-5; D remains unclear. The CDR3 covers 12 residues. The germline V gene encodes CDR1 MNHEY and CDR2 SMNVEV (reference sequence). The V end was cut by 2 bases, the J end by 5 bases, with 6 bases between. In DNA form, the CDR3 reads TGTGCCAGCAGTTTAAGAAGGGAGACCCAGTACTTC. It is translated as CASSLRRETQYF.

The DNA for the CDR3 is TGCAGCGTCCGGGAGAACAATGAGCAGTTCTTC. It is translated as CSVRENNEQFF. V usage is TRBV29-1 and J usage is TRBJ2-1; maybe TRBD2 (6 bases). V gave up 6 bases and J gave up 5 bases, with 8 bases separating them. Germline loops: CDR1 SQVTM, CDR2 ANQGSEA. CDR3 size: 11 residues.

To note about this clone: This sample includes further DNA sequences coding for the same CDR3. The V call is TRBV5-1, the J call TRBJ2-3, with 8 bases matching TRBD1. Germline V gene data show CDR1 as SGHRS and CDR2 as YFSETQ. V lost 4 bases and J lost 1; bases outside the gene matches: 5. The CDR3 runs 15 residues. The CDR3: CASSGGTGGTDTQYF. CDR3 coding DNA: TGCGCCAGCAGCGGTGGGACAGGAGGCACAGATACGCAGTATTTT.

This clone was detected a few times. This chain links TRBV7-6 with TRBJ2-2; 7 bases align to TRBD2. CDR3 size: 16 residues. Germline V gene data show CDR1 as SGHVS and CDR2 as FNYEAQ. V shed 2 bases, J shed 2 bases, and the junction held 5 bases outside the gene matches. CDR3 in amino acids: CASSLRRGYNTGELFF. In nucleotides, the CDR3 is TGTGCCAGCAGCTTAAGGCGGGGGTATAACACCGGGGAGCTGTTTTTT.

This clone was counted between two and nine times. The genes are TRBV6-6 and TRBJ1-1; 7 nucleotides match TRBD1. Per the germline V gene, CDR1 is MNHNY and CDR2 is SVGAGI (reference sequence). This CDR3 is 12 amino acids long. In DNA form, the CDR3 reads TGTGCTTGGGGACAGCAGAACACTGAAGCTTTCTTT. Translated: CAWGQQNTEAFF.

V and J are TRBV5-4 and TRBJ1-3; D is ambiguous. The ends were cut back, 5 bases at V and 2 bases at J, with 11 bases in the middle. This CDR3 contains 14 residues. Germline V gene data show CDR1 as SGHNT and CDR2 as YYREEE (reference sequence). The CDR3, as DNA: TGTGCCAGCAGTGGGGAATTGACTGGAAACACCATATATTTT. This codes for CASSGELTGNTIYF.

The chain has TRBV6-4 and TRBJ2-3, with TRBD1 matching 8 bases. The V segment lost 4 bases and the J segment 1 base; nucleotides outside the gene matches: 7. Germline CDR1 and CDR2: MRHNA and SNTAGT. The CDR3 spans 16 residues. This CDR3 reads CASSVTGTGGTDTQYF. The CDR3 DNA sequence: TGTGCCAGCAGTGTTACCGGGACAGGAGGCACAGATACGCAGTATTTT.

This chain uses TRBV6-5 with TRBJ1-5; D is ambiguous. The CDR3 totals 14 residues. The germline V and J ends were trimmed by 0 bases and 4 bases, with 7 bases remaining between them. Germline CDR1 reads MNHEY; CDR2 reads SVGAGI. CDR3 region: CASSYSRQNQPQHF. The CDR3 DNA reads TGTGCCAGCAGTTACTCGCGGCAGAATCAGCCCCAGCATTTT.

This clone occurred once. The V call is TRBV9, the J call TRBJ2-2, with D perhaps TRBD2 (6 bases). V dropped 0 bases and J dropped 0 bases, with 6 bases sitting between them. This CDR3 contains 15 residues. Germline CDR1 SGDLS, CDR2 YYNGEE. The chain's CDR3 is CASSVGGANTGELFF. CDR3 nucleotides: TGTGCCAGCAGCGTAGGGGGGGCGAACACCGGGGAGCTGTTTTTT.